These 16 T cell receptor beta chains originate from one sample sequenced in a study of T cell responses to AZD1222 COVID-19 vaccine. Sequencing used immunoSEQ multiplex PCR; TCRdb keeps in-frame clones, though not all of them. This table has roughly 200,000 clones, approximately 92% appearing once. The sequencing here drew on peripheral blood, taken on day 0 of AZD1222 vaccination. The source is an adult in good health.

The V and J genes are TRBV7-8 and TRBJ1-2, with D possibly matching TRBD1 (6 bases). Trimming cost V 6 bases and J 8 bases, with 16 bases left between them. Germline assignment: CDR1 SGHVS and CDR2 FQNEAQ. CDR3 length equals 13 residues. The CDR3 loop reads CASRALQGTGYTF. For the CDR3, the DNA is TGTGCCAGCAGGGCCCTACAGGGAACCGGCTACACCTTC.

This clone was seen a handful of times. The chain joins TRBV4-3 to TRBJ1-4; D is unclear. The CDR3 totals 15 residues. Trimming removed 4 bases at V and 0 bases at J, with 9 bases between. Germline CDR1 and CDR2: LGHNA and YSLEER. The CDR3 loop reads CASSLNRATNEKLFF. The CDR3 coding sequence is TGCGCCAGCAGCCTAAACCGAGCAACTAATGAAAAACTGTTTTTT.

This chain uses TRBV27 with TRBJ2-3; D gene unclear. CDR1 and CDR2 (germline): MNHEY, SMNVEV (reference sequence). V was cut by 10 bases and J by 2 bases, with 13 bases left in between. The CDR3 covers 13 residues. The CDR3 reads CAIKDSNTDTQYF. CDR3 DNA sequence: TGTGCCATCAAAGACTCAAACACAGATACGCAGTATTTT.

The count of this clone is one. J is TRBJ2-7 and V is TRBV3-1 (or the pseudogene TRBV3-2), with D uncertain. From germline, CDR1 is LGHDT and CDR2 YNNKEL (reference sequence). The ends were cut back, 0 bases at V and 2 bases at J, with 8 bases in the middle. The CDR3 runs to 14 residues. CDR3: CASSQEHAPYEQYF. Here the CDR3 DNA reads TGTGCCAGCAGCCAAGAGCACGCGCCCTACGAGCAGTACTTC.

This sequence joins TRBV5-1 and TRBJ2-4, with unresolved D. Germline CDR1 reads SGHRS; CDR2 reads YFSETQ. CDR3 size: 13 residues. With 4 bases removed from V and 4 bases from J, the gap between germline ends came to 9 bases. In nucleotides, the CDR3 is TGCGCCAGCAGCAGTGACGGAAAAAACATTCAGTACTTC. Amino acids: CASSSDGKNIQYF.

This clone showed up just once. This chain links TRBV29-1 with TRBJ1-1; D is undetermined. V gave up 5 bases and J gave up 1 base, with 11 bases separating them. The length of the CDR3 is 13 residues. The germline V gene encodes CDR1 SQVTM and CDR2 ANQGSEA. For the CDR3, the DNA is TGCAGCGTTCCGGTGTCCCGGAACACTGAAGCTTTCTTT. This codes for CSVPVSRNTEAFF.

The V and J genes are TRBV7-2 and TRBJ2-1; D might be TRBD1 (6 bases). Germline V CDR1 and CDR2: SGHTA, FQGNSA. The CDR3 is 13 amino acids. The ends were cut back, 5 bases at V and 9 bases at J, with 14 bases in the middle. CDR3 DNA: TGTGCCAGCAGCCCATACAGGGAAGGTGAGCAGTTCTTC. Translation gives CASSPYREGEQFF. The whole variable domain, filled in from reference TRBV7-2 and TRBJ2-1, reads GAGVSQSPSNKVTEKGKDVELRCDPISGHTALYWYRQSLGQGLEFLIYFQGNSAPDKSGLPSDRFSAERTGGSVSTLTIQRTQQEDSAVYLCASSPYREGEQFFGPGTRLTVL.

The chain couples TRBV6-6 to TRBJ1-1, with 7 bases matching TRBD1. The V gene end was trimmed by 8 bases and the J gene end by 1 base; junction bases not matched to a gene: 16. Germline-derived CDR1 and CDR2 are MNHNY and SVGAGI (reference sequence). This CDR3 region has 17 residues. The CDR3 sequence is CASGRDRLLVRNTEAFF. In DNA form, the CDR3 reads TGTGCCAGCGGTCGGGACAGACTATTGGTAAGGAACACTGAAGCTTTCTTT.

The rearrangement uses TRBV7-9 and TRBJ1-5, with 8 bases identical to TRBD1. The CDR3 covers 15 residues. The V segment lost 1 base and the J segment 7 bases; nucleotides outside the gene matches: 6. Germline CDR1 reads SEHNR; CDR2 reads FQNEAQ (reference sequence). This CDR3 is CASSLGGTGGQPQHF. The CDR3 DNA sequence: TGTGCCAGCAGCTTAGGGGGAACAGGGGGACAGCCCCAGCATTTT.

The sample holds one count of this clone. The chain joins TRBV7-2 to TRBJ1-1, with 7 positions matching TRBD1. Losses at the gene ends were 1 base for V and 4 bases for J; bases not matched to a gene: 6. This CDR3 comprises 15 residues. The germline V gene has CDR1 SGHTA and CDR2 FQGNSA. The CDR3 bases are TGTGCCAGCAGCTTAGAGGGGGCGCGGATCACTGAAGCTTTCTTT. Its translation: CASSLEGARITEAFF. Complete variable domain (other parts from reference TRBV7-2 and TRBJ1-1): GAGVSQSPSNKVTEKGKDVELRCDPISGHTALYWYRQSLGQGLEFLIYFQGNSAPDKSGLPSDRFSAERTGGSVSTLTIQRTQQEDSAVYLCASSLEGARITEAFFGQGTRLTVV.

The table lists this clone with a count of one. V usage is TRBV4-3 and J usage is TRBJ1-4, with D hard to call. CDR1 LGHNA and CDR2 YSLEER come from the germline V gene. CDR3 length: 15 amino acids. Deletions cut 4 bases from V and 5 bases from J, with 14 bases between. The CDR3 sequence: CASSRRVTGNEKLFF. As DNA, the CDR3 is TGCGCCAGCAGCCGAAGAGTGACTGGGAATGAAAAACTGTTTTTT.

The CDR3 reads CASSFQGDTEAFF. The DNA of the CDR3 is TGTGCCAGCAGTTTCCAGGGGGACACTGAAGCTTTCTTT. V usage is TRBV6-5 and J usage is TRBJ1-1, with 7 nucleotides matching TRBD1. From germline, CDR1 is MNHEY and CDR2 SVGAGI. The CDR3 has 13 residues. With V trimmed by 4 bases and J by 3 bases, 2 bases remained unmatched.

CDR3 in DNA: TGTGCCAGCGGATCGAGGGGGCTCAAATACAATGAGCAGTTCTTC. Its translation: CASGSRGLKYNEQFF. V and J are TRBV3-1 (or the pseudogene TRBV3-2) and TRBJ2-1; 7 nucleotides align to TRBD1. Germline CDR1 is LGHDT and CDR2 is YNNKEL (reference sequence). There are 15 residues in the CDR3. V was pared by 8 bases and J by 4 bases, with 11 bases of the junction left unmatched.

The V call is TRBV18, the J call TRBJ2-7, with 11 positions matching TRBD2. CDR3 length: 15 amino acids. Per the germline V gene, CDR1 is KGHSH and CDR2 is LQKENI. V was pared by 6 bases and J by 1 base, with 5 bases of the junction left unmatched. Written as DNA, the CDR3 is TGTGCCAGCTCCCCGGGACTAGCGGCTTCCTACGAGCAGTACTTC. Encoded protein: CASSPGLAASYEQYF.

The gene calls are TRBV12-3 or TRBV12-4 and TRBJ1-2, with 8 bases that match TRBD1. Trimming at V came to 6 bases and at J to 5 bases, leaving 5 bases not matched to a gene. This CDR3 has 13 amino acids. The CDR3 nucleotides are TGTGCCAGCAGGTCGACAGGGGCGTATGGCTACACCTTC. It encodes CASRSTGAYGYTF.

The V and J genes are TRBV28 and TRBJ2-1; 13 nucleotides line up with TRBD2. Germline CDR1 and CDR2: MDHEN and SYDVKM. Trimming removed 6 bases from V and 5 bases from J; junction bases left unmatched: 4. This CDR3 spans 15 amino acids. CDR3 DNA sequence: TGTGCCAGCAGGACTAGCGGGGGGCCCGACAATGAGCAGTTCTTC. Its translation is CASRTSGGPDNEQFF.